The clone carrying this T cell receptor (beta chain) has just a few counts. Relative to the germline gene, one junction end is altered; a read error may explain this. These data belong to a study of tumor-infiltrating lymphocytes in primary liver carcinoma. It was unsorted whole blood that yielded blood RNA, and germline DNA was also extracted. A constant-region primer served to make TCR beta cDNA from roughly 500 ng total RNA. What produced the TCR beta libraries was three nested multiplex PCR rounds using slightly modified ARM-PCR. The opening two PCR rounds, approximately 10 cycles each, paired TRBV1-TRBV30 forward primers with a C-beta reverse primer. TCRdb called the multiplex PCR reads again in MiXCR, with one record for every CDR3 protein. Among about 320,000 distinct CDR3 sequences, roughly two thirds were seen once, and the ten largest hold roughly 10%. CDR1 and CDR2 from the germline V gene are MNHNS and SASEGT. The CDR3 is 15 amino acids.

The rearrangement joins TRBV6-1 to TRBJ2-1; 9 bases agree with TRBD1. Source material: peripheral blood. The source is a man aged 35 to 55 with primary liver carcinoma and hepatitis B virus infection. CDR3 nucleotide sequence: TGTGCCAGCAGTCCAGGACAGGGGAATCGAAATGAGCAGTCCTTC. Translating it yields CASSPGQGNRNEQSF.